These 9 T cell receptor beta chains were all obtained from the same sample, sequenced in a study of PD-1 blockade in classical Hodgkin lymphoma. All trial patients relapsed after autologous stem cell transplantation. TCRdb's table, derived via immunoSEQ multiplex PCR, lists solely in-frame clones and lacks some. Here the sample spans some 100,000 clones, around nine tenths being singletons. This material consisted of peripheral blood mononuclear cells (PBMCs), taken before the second cycle of nivolumab. The receptors shown here come from a human donor with classical Hodgkin lymphoma.

This clone is deemed medium-sized. The chain has TRBV2 and TRBJ1-1; D unresolved. This CDR3 is 13 amino acids long. CDR1 is SNHLY and CDR2 is FYNNEI in the germline V gene. V lost 3 bases to trimming and J lost 4 bases, with 9 bases between them. The CDR3 protein is CASSESSLTEAFF. The CDR3 nucleotides are TGTGCCAGCAGTGAGTCAAGTCTCACTGAAGCTTTCTTT. Filled out from reference TRBV2 and TRBJ1-1, the complete variable domain reads EPEVTQTPSHQVTQMGQEVILRCVPISNHLYFYWYRQILGQKVEFLVSFYNNEISEKSEIFDDQFSVERPDGSNFTLKIRSTKLEDSAMYFCASSESSLTEAFFGQGTRLTVV.

This clone was picked up a small number of times. This chain connects TRBV29-1 to TRBJ1-4; no clear D gene. Germline CDR1 SQVTM, CDR2 ANQGSEA. This CDR3 is 13 amino acids long. Trimming shortened V by 0 bases and J by 8 bases, and 10 bases separated the two germline ends. In DNA form, the CDR3 reads TGCAGCGTTGAAGATCCATCGGGGGAAAAACTGTTTTTT. Amino acid sequence: CSVEDPSGEKLFF.

CDR3 amino acids: CASSPRPGLRNTGELFF. The CDR3 nucleotides are TGTGCCAGTAGTCCCCGACCGGGACTGAGAAACACCGGGGAGCTGTTTTTT. The V call is TRBV19, the J call TRBJ2-2; weak D call: TRBD2 (6 bases). V was trimmed by 5 bases and J by 2 bases, leaving 18 bases between them. The CDR3 has 17 amino acids. From germline, CDR1 is LNHDA and CDR2 SQIVND (reference sequence).

The chain couples TRBV5-4 to TRBJ2-3; D is possibly TRBD1 or TRBD2 (5 bases each). Trimming pared 4 bases from V and 7 bases from J, leaving 7 bases between. CDR3 length: 11 amino acids. Germline CDR1 reads SGHNT; CDR2 reads YYREEE (reference sequence). The CDR3 sequence: CASSEGYTQYF. In nucleotides, the CDR3 is TGTGCCAGCAGCGAGGGGTATACGCAGTATTTT.

This clone was seen more than once but under ten times. The chain recombines TRBV6-1 with TRBJ1-6, with 7 bases matching TRBD1. This CDR3 has 16 amino acids. Germline V gene lookup returns CDR1 MNHNS and CDR2 SASEGT. V lost 4 bases and J lost 4; bases outside the gene matches: 7. CDR3 in amino acids: CASSVDGTAYNSPLHF. The CDR3 DNA is TGTGCCAGCAGTGTTGATGGGACAGCATATAATTCACCCCTCCACTTT.

The V gene is TRBV7-9, the J gene TRBJ1-2, with TRBD1 as a possible D gene (5 bases). Germline V gives CDR1 SEHNR, CDR2 FQNEAQ (reference sequence). Trimming shortened V by 1 base and J by 6 bases, and 12 bases separated the two germline ends. This CDR3 region has 14 residues. Here the CDR3 DNA reads TGTGCCAGCAGCTTAGATAAGCGGACAAATGGCTACACCTTC. Translating it yields CASSLDKRTNGYTF.

CDR3 nucleotides: TGTGCCAGCAGCCTCCAACCTACGGGGGGCACTGAAGCTTTCTTT. Protein product: CASSLQPTGGTEAFF. V is TRBV7-2 and J is TRBJ1-1; D might be TRBD1 (5 bases). Trimming left V 5 bases short and J 4 bases short, with 17 bases between. The length of the CDR3 is 15 residues. Germline lookup yields CDR1 SGHTA and CDR2 FQGNSA. Filled out from reference TRBV7-2 and TRBJ1-1, the complete variable domain reads GAGVSQSPSNKVTEKGKDVELRCDPISGHTALYWYRQSLGQGLEFLIYFQGNSAPDKSGLPSDRFSAERTGGSVSTLTIQRTQQEDSAVYLCASSLQPTGGTEAFFGQGTRLTVV.

The chain combines TRBV27 with TRBJ2-1; no reliable D call. The CDR3 covers 12 residues. Germline CDR1 MNHEY, CDR2 SMNVEV (reference sequence). Trimming pared 6 bases from V and 5 bases from J, leaving 8 bases between. The DNA for the CDR3 is TGTGCCAGCAGCCCCTATCACAATGAGCAGTTCTTC. Its protein product is CASSPYHNEQFF.

The genes are TRBV9 and TRBJ2-7, with TRBD1 as a possible D gene (7 bases). This CDR3 contains 14 residues. V was cut by 0 bases and J by 6 bases, with 13 bases left in between. CDR1 is SGDLS and CDR2 is YYNGEE in the germline V gene. CDR3 nucleotides: TGTGCCAGCAGCGTAGAACAGGAGGGGGCCGAGCAGTACTTC. Its protein is CASSVEQEGAEQYF.